The sequence of this T cell receptor beta chain was determined in a study of blood T cell repertoires in COVID-19. For the study at large: T cells, B-cell-depleted T cells, or PBMCs supplied cDNA or gDNA.

Germline V gene lookup returns CDR1 SEHNR and CDR2 FQNEAQ (reference sequence). The CDR3 has 12 residues. Trimming stripped 8 bases from V and 3 bases from J, with 8 bases between. The protocol was immunoSEQ multiplex PCR, while the TCRdb copy is restricted to in-frame clones and leaves out a portion. Of under 350,000 clones detected, roughly 89% appear once; the ten largest clones hold about 4.6%. The chain has TRBV7-9 and TRBJ1-5; D unresolved. The sequence came from a man aged 40-55 years with acute or convalescent COVID-19. Sequences were obtained from peripheral blood. CDR3 sequence (DNA): TGTGCCAGCGCTAAACTCAATCAGCCCCAGCATTTT. Encoded protein: CASAKLNQPQHF.